A selection of T cell receptor beta chains follows, all from one sample in a study of CD8+ T cells in alopecia areata. Measured with immunoSEQ multiplex PCR; TCRdb has only the in-frame clones, and not every one. The profile shows 90,000 to 100,000 clones, roughly two fifths of them singletons. The sequenced material came from CD4+ T cells sorted from blood. The receptors stem from a human donor with alopecia areata. Both conserved end residues are part of each CDR3. A D gene is named only where the DNA matches it firmly. Some rows mark clone size as missing; the rest say once, few, many or name a class of expanded clone.

>TRBJ1-1|12|.|TRBV30|.
TGTGCCTGTTGGGCCTCGAACACTGAAGCTTTCTTT
CACWASNTEAFF
>TRBJ2-7|16|few|TRBV21-1|.
TGTGCCAGCAGCGCGGGACTAGCGGCCACCTCCTACGAGCAGTACTTC
CASSAGLAATSYEQYF
>TRBJ2-3|17|few|TRBV27|.
TGTGCCAGCAGTCCCCTTGATTGGGCGCCGCAAGCAGATACGCAGTATTTT
CASSPLDWAPQADTQYF
>TRBJ2-1|9|.|TRBV29-1|.
TGCAGCGCCGACAATGAGCAGTTCTTC
CSADNEQFF
>TRBJ2-6|16|.|TRBV9|.
TGTGCCAGCAGCGCGCTAATGGGCCCGGGGGCCAACGTCCTGACTTTC
CASSALMGPGANVLTF
>TRBJ1-2|12|few|TRBV7-9|.
TGTGCCAGCAGCTTAGACGTGGATAGCTACACCTTC
CASSLDVDSYTF
>TRBJ1-5|12|.|TRBV30|.
TGTGCCTGCGGACAGACCAATCAGCCCCAGCATTTT
CACGQTNQPQHF
>TRBJ2-5|14|.|TRBV9|.
TGTGCCAGCAAGAGAGGGGCCAAGGATGAGACCCAGTACTTC
CASKRGAKDETQYF
>TRBJ2-1|13|.|TRBV30|TRBD1
TGTGCCTGGACGCAGACAGGGGACAATGAGCAGTTCTTC
CAWTQTGDNEQFF
>TRBJ1-4|13|.|TRBV29-1|.
TGCAGCGTTGAGGCAGGGGTTCGAGAAAAACTGTTTTTT
CSVEAGVREKLFF
>TRBJ1-4|13|few|TRBV2|.
TGTGCCAGCAAGGGGAGGGGAGGAGAAAAACTGTTTTTT
CASKGRGGEKLFF
>TRBJ2-7|11|.|TRBV25-1|.
TGTGCCACGAAGTCGGCCTACGAGCAGTACTTC
CATKSAYEQYF
>TRBJ1-1|12|.|TRBV29-1|TRBD1
TGCAGCGTAGACCACAGGGGCGCTGAAGCTTTCTTT
CSVDHRGAEAFF
>TRBJ2-7|12|few|TRBV29-1|.
TGCAGCGTCGCGGACGGAGCCTACGAGCAGTACTTC
CSVADGAYEQYF
>TRBJ1-2|12|few|TRBV28|.
TGTGCCAGCAGTTTCAGGGACTATGGCTACACCTTC
CASSFRDYGYTF
>TRBJ2-1|13|.|TRBV29-1|.
TGCAGCGTTGTTAGGACAGAAAGGGGTGAGCAGTTCTTC
CSVVRTERGEQFF
>TRBJ2-3|16|.|TRBV4-1|TRBD2
TGCGCCAGCAGCCAAGATTTCGGACTAGCCGCAGATACGCAGTATTTT
CASSQDFGLAADTQYF
>TRBJ2-5|15|.|TRBV5-1|TRBD1
TGCGCCAGCAGCTTTCAGGGGGTGCGCCAAGAGACCCAGTACTTC
CASSFQGVRQETQYF
>TRBJ2-5|16|.|TRBV5-1|.
TGCGCCAGCAGCTTATCCGGGGCCCGGGGACAAGAGACCCAGTACTTC
CASSLSGARGQETQYF
>TRBJ2-3|17|.|TRBV29-1|TRBD2
TGCATCACCAGAACCGGGACTAGCTTCGGAGGCCGAGATACGCAGTATTTT
CITRTGTSFGGRDTQYF
>TRBJ2-5|12|few|TRBV29-1|.
TGCAGCGTTGTAGGGGAGGTGGAGACCCAGTACTTC
CSVVGEVETQYF
>TRBJ2-5|13|.|TRBV19|TRBD1
TGTGCCAGTAGTCTCAACAGGGGAGAGACCCAGTACTTC
CASSLNRGETQYF
>TRBJ2-7|15|.|TRBV29-1|TRBD2
TGCAGCGTTCTGACCCTAGAACTAGCGGATTACGAGCAGTACTTC
CSVLTLELADYEQYF
>TRBJ1-2|12|.|TRBV7-9|.
TGTGCCAGCTCCAGGGAGGGCTATGGCTACACCTTC
CASSREGYGYTF
>TRBJ2-2|15|.|TRBV28|.
TGTGCCAGCAGTTTCTCCGGGACTTCCGCGGGGGAGCTGTTTTTT
CASSFSGTSAGELFF
>TRBJ1-2|12|.|TRBV29-1|.
TGCAGCGTGGGGGTAGCCAACTATGGCTACACCTTC
CSVGVANYGYTF
>TRBJ2-1|19|.|TRBV14|.
TGTGCCAGCAGCCAAGAAAAGTTTTTCCAGGGTCCGGACGGCAATGAGCAGTTCTTC
CASSQEKFFQGPDGNEQFF
>TRBJ2-1|15|.|TRBV5-1|.
TGCGCCAGCCGGGGGTTACTATCCTCCTACAATGAGCAGTTCTTC
CASRGLLSSYNEQFF
>TRBJ2-7|12|.|TRBV29-1|TRBD2
TGCAGCGTTTACCTAGCGGGCTACGAGCAGTACTTC
CSVYLAGYEQYF
>TRBJ2-7|13|.|TRBV29-1|.
TGCAGCGTTGAGAGACGGCAGTCCTACGAGCAGTACTTC
CSVERRQSYEQYF
>TRBJ2-1|12|.|TRBV30|.
TGTGCCTGGAGTGCCTATTACAATGAGCAGTTCTTC
CAWSAYYNEQFF
>TRBJ2-5|12|.|TRBV29-1|.
TGCAGCGTAGACGTAACCCGGGAGACCCAGTACTTC
CSVDVTRETQYF
>TRBJ2-3|14|.|TRBV10-3|.
TGTGCCATCAGTGAGCCCCAGGGCTCAGATACGCAGTATTTT
CAISEPQGSDTQYF
>TRBJ2-1|12|few|TRBV29-1|.
TGCAGCGTTGACCAGAGGCACAATGAGCAGTTCTTC
CSVDQRHNEQFF
>TRBJ1-5|15|.|TRBV5-6|.
TGTGCCAGCAGCTTACTTCAGGGAAGCAATCAGCCCCAGCATTTT
CASSLLQGSNQPQHF
>TRBJ1-5|16|.|TRBV29-1|TRBD1
TGCAGCGTTGAAGACGGGACAGGGAATAGCAATCAGCCCCAGCATTTT
CSVEDGTGNSNQPQHF
>TRBJ2-2|16|.|TRBV5-1|TRBD2
TGCGCCAGCAGCTTTACGGGACTAGCGGGATCCGGGGAGCTGTTTTTT
CASSFTGLAGSGELFF
>TRBJ2-5|17|few|TRBV7-9|.
TGTGCCAGCAGCTTTTACACAGGGGACTCAGGAAAAGAGACCCAGTACTTC
CASSFYTGDSGKETQYF
>TRBJ2-3|14|.|TRBV29-1|TRBD2
TGCAGCGTTGAATCGGCGGGAGCGGCAGATACGCAGTATTTT
CSVESAGAADTQYF
>TRBJ2-2|15|.|TRBV30|.
TGTGCCTGGAGGGCCCGCGGCCAATCGGTCGGGGAGCTGTTTTTT
CAWRARGQSVGELFF
>TRBJ1-1|13|.|TRBV30|.
TGTGCCTGGAGTCACATGTCGGGCACTGAAGCTTTCTTT
CAWSHMSGTEAFF
>TRBJ2-7|14|.|TRBV29-1|TRBD1
TGCAGCGTTTTTGGGACAGGGGAAAGATTCGAGCAGTACTTC
CSVFGTGERFEQYF
>TRBJ2-1|14|.|TRBV29-1|.
TGCAGCGTTGCTCGGGGAAGCTCCTACAATGAGCAGTTCTTC
CSVARGSSYNEQFF
>TRBJ2-7|14|.|TRBV5-1|TRBD2
TGCGCCAGCAGCTTGCTCGGGGGGACCTACGAGCAGTACTTC
CASSLLGGTYEQYF
>TRBJ2-5|11|.|TRBV30|.
TGTGCCCTCGGGGGCGGAGAGACCCAGTACTTC
CALGGGETQYF
>TRBJ2-1|13|.|TRBV2|.
TGTGCCAGCAGTGATGTGGGGAGGAATGAGCAGTTCTTC
CASSDVGRNEQFF